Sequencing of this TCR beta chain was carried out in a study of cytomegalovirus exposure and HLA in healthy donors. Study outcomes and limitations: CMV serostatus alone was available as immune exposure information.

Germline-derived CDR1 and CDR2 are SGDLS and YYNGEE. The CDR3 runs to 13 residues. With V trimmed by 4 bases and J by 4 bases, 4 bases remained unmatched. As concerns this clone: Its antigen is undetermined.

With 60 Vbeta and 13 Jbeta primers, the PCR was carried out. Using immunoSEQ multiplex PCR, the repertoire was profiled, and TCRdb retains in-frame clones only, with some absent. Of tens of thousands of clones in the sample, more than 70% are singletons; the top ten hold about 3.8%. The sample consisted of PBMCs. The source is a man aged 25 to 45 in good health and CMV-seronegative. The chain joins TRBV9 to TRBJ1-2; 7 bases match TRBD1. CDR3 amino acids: CASSLGQRYGYTF. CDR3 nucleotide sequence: TGTGCCAGCAGCCTGGGACAGCGCTATGGCTACACCTTC.